This T cell receptor beta chain was profiled in a study of identical twins. The ends were cut back, 4 bases at V and 13 bases at J, with 14 bases in the middle. In germline, CDR1 is LGHNA, CDR2 YNFKEQ. This CDR3 comprises 12 residues. cDNA carried unique molecular identifiers, and a universal primer site was added by template switching. TCRdb itself ran the 5' RACE reads through MiXCR, one entry per CDR3 protein. The sample lists roughly 1.6 million distinct CDR3 sequences; less than 40% were seen once. General study results and limits: Where out-of-frame alpha sequences were twin-shared, they showed excess low generation probability. Researchers caution that invariant MAIT and iNKT cells could partly confound zero-insertion analyses. Twins' surplus sharing was weaker for beta out-of-frame sequences.

This clonotype occurred a few times. Its antigen remains unknown. The chain recombines TRBV4-2 with TRBJ2-4; D gene ambiguous. The receptor was derived from a newborn girl in good health. The specimen sequenced was cord blood. DNA for the CDR3: TGTGCCAGCAGCCCCAAGAAAGGAGAGCAGTACTTC. Protein: CASSPKKGEQYF.